Listed here is a single TCR beta chain. Clones were sequenced by immunoSEQ multiplex PCR, and TCRdb holds only the in-frame ones, with some missing. Here the sample spans 120,000 or so clones, roughly 90% being singletons. The data were obtained in a study of control samples from healthy donors and cancer patients. The V end lost 5 bases, the J end lost 6 bases, and 6 bases lay between the germline ends. The CDR3 extends over 11 amino acids. Germline V gene lookup returns CDR1 SSHAT and CDR2 FNYEAQ (reference sequence). Source material: blood. The receptor was isolated from a man aged 45-60 years in good health. The rearrangement uses TRBV7-7 and TRBJ2-3, with D tentatively TRBD1 (6 bases). The CDR3 is CASSQGDTQYF. In DNA form, the CDR3 reads TGTGCCAGCAGCCAGGGGGATACGCAGTATTTT.